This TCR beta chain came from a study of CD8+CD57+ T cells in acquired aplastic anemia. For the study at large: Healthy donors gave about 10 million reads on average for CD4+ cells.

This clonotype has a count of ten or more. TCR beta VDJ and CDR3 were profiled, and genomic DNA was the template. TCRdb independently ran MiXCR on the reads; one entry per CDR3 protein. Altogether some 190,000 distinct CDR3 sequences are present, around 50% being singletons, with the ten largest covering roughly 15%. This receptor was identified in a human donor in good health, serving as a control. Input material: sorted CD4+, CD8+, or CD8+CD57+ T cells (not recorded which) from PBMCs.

CDR3 residues: CSASAGGAYNSPLHF. Here the CDR3 DNA reads TGCAGTGCTAGCGCAGGGGGCGCGTATAATTCACCCCTCCACTTT. V usage is TRBV20-1 and J usage is TRBJ1-6; 8 positions agree with TRBD1. The ends lost 3 bases at V and 4 bases at J; junction bases unmatched: 5. Germline values: CDR1 DFQATT, CDR2 SNEGSKA (reference sequence). The CDR3 consists of 15 residues.